The 10 T cell receptor beta chains reported below all come from one sample, sequenced in a study of blood T cell repertoires in COVID-19. Clones were read by immunoSEQ multiplex PCR, and TCRdb kept only the in-frame ones, dropping some. There are fewer than 250,000 clones in the sample; 83% occur only once, and 3% to 4.5% lies in the top ten. The specimen was PBMCs or T cells enriched from blood (not recorded which). The receptors derive from a woman aged 40 to 55 who had been exposed to COVID-19.

This chain joins TRBV12-3 or TRBV12-4 and TRBJ1-4; no clear D gene. The CDR3 covers 12 residues. Trimming removed 6 bases at V and 8 bases at J, with 10 bases between. The CDR3 protein is CASRVGGEKLFF. CDR3 sequence (DNA): TGTGCCAGCAGGGTCGGCGGCGAAAAACTGTTTTTT.

The V gene is TRBV3-1 (or the pseudogene TRBV3-2), the J gene TRBJ1-1; 7 nucleotides match TRBD1. V was clipped by 0 bases and J by 1 base; unmatched bases: 8. The length of the CDR3 is 17 residues. Germline CDR1 reads LGHDT; CDR2 reads YNNKEL (reference sequence). As DNA, the CDR3 is TGTGCCAGCAGCCAAGATGGTGGTCAGGGGGGGAACACTGAAGCTTTCTTT. Translating it yields CASSQDGGQGGNTEAFF.

V gene TRBV25-1 combines with J gene TRBJ1-4; TRBD1 is a possible D gene (6 bases). Trimming removed 5 bases at V and 7 bases at J, with 14 bases between. CDR3 length: 14 amino acids. Germline CDR1 MGHDK, CDR2 SYGVNS. The CDR3 loop is CASSPRGGSEKLFF. The CDR3 bases are TGTGCCAGCAGTCCCCGAGGGGGTAGTGAAAAACTGTTTTTT. Variable domain in full (rest from reference TRBV25-1 and TRBJ1-4): EADIYQTPRYLVIGTGKKITLECSQTMGHDKMYWYQQDPGMELHLIHYSYGVNSTEKGDLSSESTVSRIRTEHFPLTLESARPSHTSQYLCASSPRGGSEKLFFGSGTQLSVL.

This clone has only one observation. This rearrangement joins TRBV2 to TRBJ1-2; 10 nucleotides match TRBD1. The CDR3 is 14 residues long. The V and J ends lost 2 bases and 7 bases, in that order; junction bases with no gene match: 4. CDR1 is SNHLY and CDR2 is FYNNEI in the germline V gene. CDR3 in DNA: TGTGCCAGCAGTGAACTGGGACAGGGGTCTGGCTACACCTTC. The encoded protein is CASSELGQGSGYTF.

The chain links TRBV2 to TRBJ1-1, with 7 bases fitting TRBD1. The germline V gene encodes CDR1 SNHLY and CDR2 FYNNEI. The CDR3 extends over 12 amino acids. V lost 4 bases, J lost 7 bases, and 3 bases stayed unmatched. The CDR3 DNA sequence: TGTGCCAGCAGTGGACAGGGAGTTGAAGCTTTCTTT. Translated: CASSGQGVEAFF.

The chain is built from TRBV7-3 and TRBJ2-5; D is perhaps TRBD2 (7 bases). Per germline, CDR1 SGHTA and CDR2 FQGTGA. V lost 6 bases to trimming and J lost 4 bases, with 21 bases between them. The CDR3 is made up of 16 amino acids. CDR3 nucleotides: TGTGCCAGCAGTAACCGTCCCCGGGGGGCGGGAGAGACCCAGTACTTC. This gives the protein CASSNRPRGAGETQYF.

The CDR3 reads CASSFGPSGPMNTEAFF. CDR3 DNA: TGCGCCAGCAGCTTTGGACCTAGCGGGCCCATGAACACTGAAGCTTTCTTT. V gene TRBV5-1 combines with J gene TRBJ1-1; D is undetermined. V lost 2 bases, J lost 0 bases, and 17 bases lay in between. Germline CDR1 SGHRS, CDR2 YFSETQ. This CDR3 is built from 17 residues.

V gene TRBV5-4 combines with J gene TRBJ2-3; D remains ambiguous. The CDR3 loop spans 14 amino acids. Germline CDR1 SGHNT, CDR2 YYREEE (reference sequence). The V end lost 1 base, the J end lost 2 bases, and 8 bases lay between the germline ends. This CDR3 reads CASSLSGYTDTQYF. CDR3 nucleotides: TGTGCCAGCAGCTTGTCGGGTTACACAGATACGCAGTATTTT.

The chain joins TRBV19 to TRBJ1-1; 8 nucleotides match TRBD1. The germline V gene encodes CDR1 LNHDA and CDR2 SQIVND (reference sequence). With 2 bases clipped from V and 4 bases from J, the junction kept 9 bases outside the gene matches. This CDR3 region has 16 residues. The CDR3, as DNA: TGTGCCAGTAGTATACCTCAGGGGGCAGGCGTCACTGAAGCTTTCTTT. Translated: CASSIPQGAGVTEAFF.

The chain couples TRBV15 to TRBJ2-3; TRBD2 might be the D (7 bases). CDR1 and CDR2 (germline): LNHNV, YYDKDF (reference sequence). V was clipped by 0 bases and J by 4 bases, with 17 bases between them. The CDR3 has 17 residues. The CDR3 spells CATSREILGGGADTQYF. DNA for the CDR3: TGTGCCACCAGCAGAGAGATCCTGGGGGGGGGCGCAGATACGCAGTATTTT.